What follows is one TCR beta chain and its context. The antigen this receptor binds is unknown. Nothing much larger sits one base from this clone, and base qualities are not available. Whole blood was collected in K2EDTA tubes by collaborating institutions according to the institutions' own protocols. For TCRbeta analysis, collaborators shipped samples in one of three forms: frozen whole blood, isolated PBMCs, or DNA extracted from either of those sample types. This entry comes from a study of blood T cell repertoires in COVID-19 (dated by TCRdb to the early 2020s). Broadly, across the study: Samples covering the acute and convalescent phases of COVID-19 were provided by collaborators in the United States, Italy and Spain. Samples were obtained from the ongoing ImmuneRACE study (first 160 participants) and from about 1,300 subjects provided by 6 global collaborators. Where available, HLA class I and class II types were obtained from metadata supplied by the sample provider rather than from assay-based typing. The prospective study material was composed of cDNA or gDNA derived from T cells, B-cell-depleted T cells, or PBMCs. Subjects who had been exposed to COVID-19, were actively infected with it, or had recovered from it provided the deeply sampled blood TCRbeta repertoires that made up the dataset. A freely available public database, intended as a resource for researchers studying the immune response to SARS-CoV-2, is where the repertoires were released. A de-identified subject ID, COVID-19 status, age in years and sex were almost always included in the sample metadata.

The germline V gene gives CDR1 as SGHNT and CDR2 as YENEEA. Relative to germline, V is 1 base shorter and J is 4 bases shorter, with 13 bases between their ends. There are 15 amino acids in the CDR3, from cysteine to phenylalanine inclusive. The entry retains the CDR3 DNA only, 45 bases that are in frame from base 1. TCRbeta CDR3 regions were amplified from genomic DNA using the immunoSEQ Assay, a bias-controlled multiplex PCR. The study's processing was this. Nucleated cell counts per sample were estimated from amplification of reference gene primers within the assay. To quantify the absolute abundance of each unique TCRbeta CDR3 rearrangement, sequence reads were collapsed and filtered. For each sample, productive Simpson clonality was calculated as the square root of Simpson's diversity index over productive rearrangements. The clones in this table, taken by TCRdb from immuneACCESS, are in-frame only. Not every clone is retained; where verified, under half of the shortfall comes from an unresolved V gene, and the cause of the rest is unknown. V, J and clone size reflect that table, while D and trimming were determined from the DNA. The sample table holds 81,000 or so clones, of which roughly four fifths were seen once. The ten largest clones take up about 13% of the sample.

Overall study results and their limits: Clinical and demographic metadata were provided uncurated, with the amount varying by source and participant.

This sequence originates from a human donor in a cohort sampled during active COVID-19. What was sequenced was peripheral blood. The chain couples TRBV11-3 to TRBJ2-5, with a tentative D gene TRBD1 over 6 matching bases. The sequenced DNA is TGTGCCAGCAGCTTAGGAAACAGGGCGGGAGAGACCCAGTACTTC. Translated, it reads CASSLGNRAGETQYF.